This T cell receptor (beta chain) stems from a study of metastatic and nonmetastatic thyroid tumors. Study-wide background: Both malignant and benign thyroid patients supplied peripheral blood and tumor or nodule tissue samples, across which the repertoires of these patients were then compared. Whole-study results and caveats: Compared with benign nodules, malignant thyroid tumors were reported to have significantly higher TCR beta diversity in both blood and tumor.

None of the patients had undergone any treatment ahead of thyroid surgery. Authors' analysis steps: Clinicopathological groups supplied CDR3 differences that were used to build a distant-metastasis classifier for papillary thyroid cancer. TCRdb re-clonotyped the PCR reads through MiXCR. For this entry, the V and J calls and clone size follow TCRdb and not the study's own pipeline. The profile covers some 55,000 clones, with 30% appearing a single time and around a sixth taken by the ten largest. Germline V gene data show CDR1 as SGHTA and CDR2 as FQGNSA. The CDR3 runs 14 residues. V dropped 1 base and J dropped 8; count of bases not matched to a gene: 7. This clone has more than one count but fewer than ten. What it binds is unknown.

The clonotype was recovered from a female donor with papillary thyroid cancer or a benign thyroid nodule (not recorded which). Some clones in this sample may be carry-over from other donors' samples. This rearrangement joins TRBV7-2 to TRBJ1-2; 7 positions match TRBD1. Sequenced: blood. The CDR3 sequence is CASSLGGQSGGYTF. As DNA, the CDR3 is TGTGCCAGCAGCTTAGGGGGACAGAGTGGAGGCTACACCTTC.